What follows are 21 T cell receptor beta chains derived from one specimen sequenced in a study of shared clonotypes between healthy human individuals. Here immunoSEQ multiplex PCR was the method, and the copy in TCRdb shows in-frame clones only, minus some. The table includes 2 million to 2.5 million clones, approximately 95% detected once. Sample: naive CD4+ T cells from PBMCs. Subset in this sample: CD45RA+ positively selected. Receptors originate from a man between 18 and 29 years old in good health. Some clones in this sample may be carry-over from other donors' samples.

V usage is TRBV18 and J usage is TRBJ2-5; D remains ambiguous. In germline, CDR1 is KGHSH, CDR2 LQKENI. V lost 3 bases to trimming and J lost 9 bases, with 17 bases between them. The length of the CDR3 is 14 residues. The CDR3 sequence is CASSPMDLVGAQYF. The CDR3 DNA reads as TGTGCCAGCTCACCGATGGACCTGGTTGGGGCCCAGTACTTC. Drawing the rest from reference TRBV18 and TRBJ2-5, the complete variable domain is NAGVMQNPRHLVRRRGQEARLRCSPMKGHSHVYWYRQLPEEGLKFMVYLQKENIIDESGMPKERFSAEFPKEGPSILRIQQVVRGDSAAYFCASSPMDLVGAQYFGPGTRLLVL.

A single count supports this clone. The rearrangement links TRBV11-2 to TRBJ2-7; no reliable D call. The CDR3 totals 13 residues. Trimming pared 1 base from V and 6 bases from J, leaving 10 bases between. CDR1 SGHAT and CDR2 FQNNGV come from the germline V gene. The CDR3 nucleotides read TGTGCCAGCAGCTTAGGCTTATTGGGCGAGCAGTACTTC. Amino acid sequence: CASSLGLLGEQYF.

V gene TRBV29-1 combines with J gene TRBJ2-7, with TRBD1 identical over 8 bases. CDR1 and CDR2 (germline): SQVTM, ANQGSEA. The length of the CDR3 is 15 residues. The V gene end was trimmed by 0 bases and the J gene end by 5 bases; junction bases not matched to a gene: 9. The CDR3 loop reads CSVEDWGTGSNEQYF. CDR3 DNA sequence: TGCAGCGTTGAAGATTGGGGGACAGGATCGAACGAGCAGTACTTC.

This clone was detected only a few times. The CDR3 DNA sequence: TGTGCCAGCAGCTCGCCTAACTCCCCCTACGAGCAGTACTTC. As protein: CASSSPNSPYEQYF. V gene TRBV5-4 combines with J gene TRBJ2-7; D is unresolved. CDR1 is SGHNT, CDR2 YYREEE, per germline (reference sequence). Trimming stripped 3 bases from V and 2 bases from J, with 12 bases between. This CDR3 is built from 14 residues.

The chain carries TRBV11-2 and TRBJ1-5; D not certain. The CDR3 runs 14 residues. Trimming stripped 11 bases from V and 4 bases from J, with 18 bases between. Germline V gives CDR1 SGHAT, CDR2 FQNNGV. The CDR3 nucleotides read TGTGCCTCCCAGGCGGCCCTTGGGAATCAGCCCCAGCATTTT. Translated: CASQAALGNQPQHF. Using reference TRBV11-2 and TRBJ1-5 for the parts outside the CDR3, the full variable domain is EAGVAQSPRYKIIEKRQSVAFWCNPISGHATLYWYQQILGQGPKLLIQFQNNGVVDDSQLPKDRFSAERLKGVDSTLKIQPAKLEDSAVYLCASQAALGNQPQHFGDGTRLSIL.

The chain is built from TRBV7-9 and TRBJ1-1; D not certain. V shed 6 bases and J shed 5 bases, with 16 bases lying between them. Germline loops: CDR1 SEHNR, CDR2 FQNEAQ (reference sequence). The CDR3 runs 14 residues. The CDR3 sequence is CASRLYEIRTEAFF. The DNA for the CDR3 is TGTGCCAGCAGGCTTTACGAGATTAGAACTGAAGCTTTCTTT.

This clone was detected once. The rearrangement joins TRBV7-2 to TRBJ1-4; no firm D call. Germline assignment: CDR1 SGHTA and CDR2 FQGNSA. V was trimmed by 5 bases and J by 3 bases, leaving 10 bases between them. This CDR3 spans 14 amino acids. CDR3 sequence (DNA): TGTGCCAGCAGCCTAATGACACCTAATGAAAAACTGTTTTTT. This encodes CASSLMTPNEKLFF. The full variable domain, its missing parts supplied by reference TRBV7-2 and TRBJ1-4, is GAGVSQSPSNKVTEKGKDVELRCDPISGHTALYWYRQSLGQGLEFLIYFQGNSAPDKSGLPSDRFSAERTGGSVSTLTIQRTQQEDSAVYLCASSLMTPNEKLFFGSGTQLSVL.

This clone occurred a few times. The chain links TRBV28 to TRBJ1-1; weak D call: TRBD1 (5 bases). This CDR3 comprises 14 residues. Trimming took 6 bases from V and 4 from J, leaving 15 bases between them. Per germline, CDR1 MDHEN and CDR2 SYDVKM. CDR3 bases: TGTGCCAGCAGGCAAGGGGTCTCGGGCACTGAAGCTTTCTTT. This translates into CASRQGVSGTEAFF. Together with reference TRBV28 and TRBJ1-1, the CDR3 gives the full variable domain: DVKVTQSSRYLVKRTGEKVFLECVQDMDHENMFWYRQDPGLGLRLIYFSYDVKMKEKGDIPEGYSVSREKKERFSLILESASTNQTSMYLCASRQGVSGTEAFFGQGTRLTVV.

The V call is TRBV7-9, the J call TRBJ2-5; D tentatively fits TRBD1 or TRBD2 (5 bases each). This CDR3 contains 14 residues. V was shortened by 6 bases and J by 2 bases, with 13 bases between the two germline ends. Looked up from germline, CDR1 is SEHNR and CDR2 is FQNEAQ (reference sequence). In DNA, the CDR3 is TGTGCCAGCAGGCACGGGACGGTACAAGAGACCCAGTACTTC. Encoded protein: CASRHGTVQETQYF.

The CDR3 nucleotides are TGTGCCAGCATAATGGAAGAGACCCAGTACTTC. This gives the protein CASIMEETQYF. The V gene is TRBV28, the J gene TRBJ2-5; no clear D. CDR1 and CDR2 from the germline V gene are MDHEN and SYDVKM. This CDR3 comprises 11 residues. V lost 7 bases and J lost 3, with 6 bases in between.

The chain has TRBV7-6 and TRBJ2-7; 7 bases agree with TRBD2. The germline CDR1 and CDR2 sequences are SGHVS and FNYEAQ. Germline trimming cut 3 bases from V and 3 bases from J; bases unmatched to any gene: 8. The CDR3 runs 15 residues. DNA of the CDR3: TGTGCCAGCAGCTTCTCCCAGACTAGCATCTACGAGCAGTACTTC. This gives the protein CASSFSQTSIYEQYF.

The CDR3 loop reads CAWSGGTGTPSGNQPQHF. Written as DNA, the CDR3 is TGTGCCTGGAGTGGGGGTACGGGAACTCCCTCGGGCAATCAGCCCCAGCATTTT. The V and J genes are TRBV30 and TRBJ1-5; D call uncertain. Deletions cut 1 base from V and 2 bases from J, with 21 bases between. Germline CDR1 GTSNPN, CDR2 SVGIG (reference sequence). This CDR3 has 18 residues.

This chain joins TRBV5-1 and TRBJ1-1; the D gene is possibly TRBD1 (6 bases). Germline CDR1 reads SGHRS; CDR2 reads YFSETQ. The V end was cut by 5 bases, the J end by 6 bases, with 11 bases between. This CDR3 is 12 amino acids long. Here the CDR3 reads CASRLRGAEAFF. CDR3 sequence (DNA): TGCGCCAGCAGACTCAGGGGTGCTGAAGCTTTCTTT.

V and J are TRBV28 and TRBJ2-1, with unresolved D. The CDR3 runs to 16 residues. Trimming cost V 2 bases and J 8 bases, with 19 bases left between them. The germline CDR1 and CDR2 sequences are MDHEN and SYDVKM. For the CDR3, the DNA is TGTGCCAGCAGTTTAAGGAACAGAACCCGTCACCATGAGCAGTTCTTC. This gives the protein CASSLRNRTRHHEQFF.

The V and J genes are TRBV7-7 and TRBJ2-2, with 8 positions matching TRBD2. After removal of 4 bases from V and 7 bases from J, the junction contained 2 bases not matched to a gene. Per the germline V gene, CDR1 is SSHAT and CDR2 is FNYEAQ (reference sequence). CDR3 size: 13 residues. The DNA for the CDR3 is TGTGCCAGCAGCTCCGCGGGGGGCGGGGAGCTGTTTTTT. It translates to CASSSAGGGELFF.

This sequence joins TRBV10-3 and TRBJ2-7, with 9 bases that match TRBD1. Germline-derived CDR1 and CDR2 are ENHRY and SYGVKD. The CDR3 length is 14 residues. After removal of 10 bases from V and 3 bases from J, the junction contained 10 bases not matched to a gene. CDR3 coding DNA: TGTGCCACCGATAAGGACAGGGGCGACTACGAGCAGTACTTC. It translates to CATDKDRGDYEQYF.

To note about this clone: This CDR3 is also generated by other DNA sequences in the sample. V and J are TRBV27 and TRBJ1-3; D uncertain. Trimming cost V 3 bases and J 0 bases, with 3 bases left between them. The CDR3 has 13 residues. The germline V gene has CDR1 MNHEY and CDR2 SMNVEV (reference sequence). The CDR3 sequence: CASSFNSGNTIYF. Here the CDR3 DNA reads TGTGCCAGCAGTTTTAACTCTGGAAACACCATATATTTT.

V is TRBV7-8 and J is TRBJ1-5; D possibly corresponds to TRBD1 (6 bases). The CDR3 spans 16 residues. Germline loops: CDR1 SGHVS, CDR2 FQNEAQ. The V and J ends lost 2 bases and 1 base respectively, with 12 bases between them. The CDR3 region has the DNA TGTGCCAGCAGCTTATCCGGACAGATGAGCAATCAGCCCCAGCATTTT. This gives the protein CASSLSGQMSNQPQHF. Combining the CDR3 with reference TRBV7-8 and TRBJ1-5 gives the whole variable domain GAGVSQSPRYKVAKRGQDVALRCDPISGHVSLFWYQQALGQGPEFLTYFQNEAQLDKSGLPSDRFFAERPEGSVSTLKIQRTQQEDSAVYLCASSLSGQMSNQPQHFGDGTRLSIL.

This sequence joins TRBV10-3 and TRBJ2-2; 9 bases fit TRBD2. CDR3 length: 16 amino acids. Germline values: CDR1 ENHRY, CDR2 SYGVKD. With 8 bases clipped from V and 4 bases from J, the junction kept 11 bases outside the gene matches. CDR3 sequence: CAIRPSSGTSTGELFF. The CDR3 nucleotides read TGTGCCATCCGACCATCTAGCGGGACTTCCACCGGGGAGCTGTTTTTT.

The chain recombines TRBV12-5 with TRBJ2-1; tentatively, D is TRBD2 (6 bases). CDR1 is LGHNT and CDR2 is FRNRAP in the germline V gene. The CDR3 has 19 amino acids. Trimming left V 0 bases short and J 7 bases short, with 25 bases between. The CDR3 DNA reads as TGTGCTAGTGGTTTGGTACTGAGGGACGGGAGCGGATTTCGGAATGAGCAGTTCTTC. This codes for CASGLVLRDGSGFRNEQFF.

This rearrangement joins TRBV18 to TRBJ2-7, with a possible D match to TRBD2 (6 bases). Trimming left V 2 bases short and J 6 bases short, with 11 bases between. This CDR3 spans 13 amino acids. Germline CDR1 and CDR2: KGHSH and LQKENI. The CDR3 sequence is CASSPETRTEQYF. The DNA of the CDR3 is TGTGCCAGCTCACCAGAGACTAGAACCGAGCAGTACTTC.